The 27 T cell receptor beta chains listed next were all sequenced from one sample in a study of cytomegalovirus exposure and HLA in healthy donors. It was with 60 Vbeta and 13 Jbeta primers that the PCR ran. Clones were sequenced by immunoSEQ multiplex PCR, and TCRdb holds only the in-frame ones, with some missing. The profile shows approximately 93,000 clones, 79% of them singletons. Material: PBMCs. The source is a woman aged 35 to 49 in good health and CMV-seronegative.

This clone is a singleton in its sample. The V and J genes are TRBV4-3 and TRBJ2-3, with TRBD2 matching over 7 bases. The CDR3 runs 15 residues. CDR1 is LGHNA and CDR2 is YSLEER in the germline V gene. Trimming removed 3 bases from V and 3 bases from J; junction bases left unmatched: 6. The CDR3: CASSHIWRGTDTQYF. In DNA, the CDR3 is TGCGCCAGCAGCCATATCTGGCGGGGGACAGATACGCAGTATTTT.

The gene calls are TRBV7-3 and TRBJ1-1; no firm D call. The CDR3 runs 13 residues. With 3 bases removed from V and 5 bases from J, the gap between germline ends came to 10 bases. CDR1 and CDR2 (germline): SGHTA, FQGTGA. For the CDR3, the DNA is TGTGCCAGCAGCTTTTGGAGGGATACTGAAGCTTTCTTT. Translation: CASSFWRDTEAFF.

The chain has TRBV7-2 and TRBJ1-4; D is possibly TRBD1 (6 bases). The V end lost 5 bases, the J end lost 7 bases, and 17 bases lay between the germline ends. The CDR3 loop spans 15 amino acids. Germline-derived CDR1 and CDR2 are SGHTA and FQGNSA. CDR3 DNA sequence: TGTGCCAGCAGCCCTACCTACAGGGATCGTGAAAAACTGTTTTTT. Its protein is CASSPTYRDREKLFF.

The CDR3 DNA sequence: TGTGCCAGCAGCTCGGTGACAGGGGCGGGAAACACCATATATTTT. As protein: CASSSVTGAGNTIYF. The V gene is TRBV5-4, the J gene TRBJ1-3, with 8 bases matching TRBD1. V trimming: 3 bases; J trimming: 4 bases; junction bases outside the gene matches: 6. Germline loops: CDR1 SGHNT, CDR2 YYREEE (reference sequence). This CDR3 is 15 amino acids long. Full variable domain (missing parts from reference TRBV5-4 and TRBJ1-3): ETGVTQSPTHLIKTRGQQVTLRCSSQSGHNTVSWYQQALGQGPQFIFQYYREEENGRGNFPPRFSGLQFPNYSSELNVNALELDDSALYLCASSSVTGAGNTIYFGEGSWLTVV.

CDR3 bases: TGTGCCAGCAGTTTGGGCGGAGGAGAGACCCAGTACTTC. It encodes CASSLGGGETQYF. This chain uses TRBV28 with TRBJ2-5, with TRBD2 as a possible D gene (5 bases). This CDR3 comprises 13 residues. Trimming took off 3 bases at V and 4 bases at J, with 9 bases between the two ends. The germline CDR1 and CDR2 sequences are MDHEN and SYDVKM. Combining the CDR3 with reference TRBV28 and TRBJ2-5 gives the whole variable domain DVKVTQSSRYLVKRTGEKVFLECVQDMDHENMFWYRQDPGLGLRLIYFSYDVKMKEKGDIPEGYSVSREKKERFSLILESASTNQTSMYLCASSLGGGETQYFGPGTRLLVL.

The chain carries TRBV5-6 and TRBJ2-2, with 7 bases lining up with TRBD1. The CDR3 has 15 residues. V shed 3 bases, J shed 3 bases, and the junction held 5 bases outside the gene matches. Germline loops: CDR1 SGHDT, CDR2 YYEEEE. This chain's CDR3 is CASSSVDRDTGELFF. The CDR3 bases are TGTGCCAGCAGCTCGGTAGACAGGGACACCGGGGAGCTGTTTTTT.

The chain uses TRBV6-4 and TRBJ2-3, with 16 positions matching TRBD2. In germline, CDR1 is MRHNA, CDR2 SNTAGT. V trimming: 2 bases; J trimming: 6 bases; junction bases outside the gene matches: 2. This CDR3 region has 16 residues. The CDR3 here is CASSDGTSGGADTQYF. CDR3 sequence (DNA): TGTGCCAGCAGTGACGGGACTAGCGGGGGGGCCGATACGCAGTATTTT.

The rearrangement links TRBV7-7 to TRBJ2-5; the D gene is possibly TRBD1 (6 bases). The CDR3 is 14 amino acids. The germline V and J ends were trimmed by 4 bases and 5 bases, with 14 bases remaining between them. Germline assignment: CDR1 SSHAT and CDR2 FNYEAQ (reference sequence). Written as DNA, the CDR3 is TGTGCCAGCAGCTCGCAGGGGCCTGGGGAGACCCAGTACTTC. Amino acids: CASSSQGPGETQYF.

The chain uses TRBV30 and TRBJ1-3; TRBD1 might be the D (6 bases). V lost 2 bases and J 2 bases, leaving 10 bases between the germline ends. Per germline, CDR1 GTSNPN and CDR2 SVGIG (reference sequence). The CDR3 sequence is 14 residues long. CDR3 sequence (DNA): TGTGCCTGGAGTCTAGGGGGAGCTGGAAACACCATATATTTT. Its translation is CAWSLGGAGNTIYF.

This sequence joins TRBV25-1 and TRBJ2-3, with D unresolved. The CDR3 length is 13 residues. V lost 4 bases to trimming and J lost 2 bases, with 7 bases between them. Germline CDR1 reads MGHDK; CDR2 reads SYGVNS. The CDR3 protein is CASSVTLTDTQYF. Here the CDR3 DNA reads TGTGCCAGCAGTGTGACACTCACAGATACGCAGTATTTT.

The J gene is TRBJ2-5, the V gene TRBV5-1; 10 positions agree with TRBD2. Germline V gene sequence: CDR1 SGHRS, CDR2 YFSETQ. This CDR3 has 14 residues. The V segment lost 0 bases and the J segment 7 bases; nucleotides outside the gene matches: 3. The chain's CDR3 is CASSLGTSGRTQYF. The CDR3 nucleotides read TGCGCCAGCAGCTTGGGGACTAGCGGTCGGACCCAGTACTTC.

The chain carries TRBV7-6 and TRBJ2-3, with 8 positions matching TRBD2. Unmatched junction bases numbered 8, after V lost 5 bases and J lost 4 bases. The CDR3 contains 15 residues. Germline V lookup: CDR1 SGHVS, CDR2 FNYEAQ. Here the CDR3 reads CASSPGTSRADTQYF. The DNA for the CDR3 is TGTGCCAGCAGCCCCGGGACTAGTAGGGCAGATACGCAGTATTTT.

The rearrangement uses TRBV29-1 and TRBJ2-2, with D maybe TRBD1 (5 bases). The CDR3 runs to 12 residues. Trimming removed 4 bases at V and 7 bases at J, with 10 bases between. The germline V gene has CDR1 SQVTM and CDR2 ANQGSEA. CDR3 loop: CSVAGSGGELFF. CDR3 in DNA: TGCAGCGTTGCAGGGTCGGGCGGGGAGCTGTTTTTT.

The V call is TRBV5-1, the J call TRBJ1-2; maybe TRBD1 (6 bases). Trimming took off 4 bases at V and 0 bases at J, with 16 bases between the two ends. Per the germline V gene, CDR1 is SGHRS and CDR2 is YFSETQ. CDR3 length: 16 residues. As DNA, the CDR3 is TGCGCCAGCAGCCCACAGGCGGGGGGCGCTAACTATGGCTACACCTTC. It specifies CASSPQAGGANYGYTF.

The rearrangement uses TRBV28 and TRBJ1-1; a weak D match, TRBD1 (5 bases). Germline CDR1 is MDHEN and CDR2 is SYDVKM. V gave up 10 bases and J gave up 0 bases, with 21 bases separating them. The CDR3 is 16 amino acids. In DNA form, the CDR3 reads TGTGCCACCTTCCCCAGGCGCTGGGGCATGAACACTGAAGCTTTCTTT. This sequence encodes CATFPRRWGMNTEAFF. Full variable domain (outside the CDR3, taken from reference TRBV28 and TRBJ1-1): DVKVTQSSRYLVKRTGEKVFLECVQDMDHENMFWYRQDPGLGLRLIYFSYDVKMKEKGDIPEGYSVSREKKERFSLILESASTNQTSMYLCATFPRRWGMNTEAFFGQGTRLTVV.

The chain is built from TRBV5-4 and TRBJ1-1; 8 bases fit TRBD1. V gave up 4 bases and J gave up 5 bases; unmatched junction bases: 4. The CDR3 consists of 13 residues. Germline-derived CDR1 and CDR2 are SGHNT and YYREEE (reference sequence). CDR3 residues: CASSPDRVTEAFF. The CDR3 DNA reads TGTGCCAGCAGCCCGGACAGGGTGACTGAAGCTTTCTTT.

V and J are TRBV9 and TRBJ2-2, with a possible D match to TRBD1 (6 bases). Germline V gene sequence: CDR1 SGDLS, CDR2 YYNGEE. CDR3 length equals 16 residues. Trimming left V 0 bases short and J 1 base short, with 10 bases between. The CDR3: CASSVVGTLNTGELFF. The DNA of the CDR3 is TGTGCCAGCAGCGTAGTAGGGACACTGAACACCGGGGAGCTGTTTTTT.

V is TRBV7-2 and J is TRBJ1-1; D perhaps matches TRBD1 (6 bases). The CDR3 contains 14 residues. Trimming stripped 7 bases from V and 1 base from J, with 13 bases between. Germline V gene lookup returns CDR1 SGHTA and CDR2 FQGNSA. Here the CDR3 DNA reads TGTGCCAGCACCTGGCTAGGGGGGAACACTGAAGCTTTCTTT. Its protein is CASTWLGGNTEAFF. The variable domain in full, with the rest retrieved from reference TRBV7-2 and TRBJ1-1, is GAGVSQSPSNKVTEKGKDVELRCDPISGHTALYWYRQSLGQGLEFLIYFQGNSAPDKSGLPSDRFSAERTGGSVSTLTIQRTQQEDSAVYLCASTWLGGNTEAFFGQGTRLTVV.

J is TRBJ2-3 and V is TRBV5-6; perhaps TRBD2 as D (5 bases). The CDR3 is made up of 13 amino acids. Germline lookup yields CDR1 SGHDT and CDR2 YYEEEE. V was shortened by 4 bases and J by 10 bases, with 16 bases between the two germline ends. The CDR3 loop reads CASSLAPGLAQYF. The CDR3 DNA sequence: TGTGCCAGCAGCCTAGCTCCCGGATTAGCGCAGTATTTT.

The V gene is TRBV12-1, the J gene TRBJ1-4; the table gives TRBD1 as D, unverified against the DNA. TRBV12-1 is marked as a pseudogene. The CDR3 length is 12 residues. The CDR3 spells CASSFDREKLFF. The CDR3 region has the DNA TGTGCCAGCAGCTTTGACAGGGAAAAACTGTTTTTT.

The chain carries TRBV10-1 and TRBJ2-7; the D gene is possibly TRBD1 (7 bases). Germline V CDR1 and CDR2: WNHNN, SYGVQD (reference sequence). The V and J ends lost 9 bases and 3 bases respectively, with 18 bases between them. This CDR3 region has 14 residues. CDR3 bases: TGCGCCAGATCGGGGGACAGCACGGTCTACGAGCAGTACTTC. Protein sequence: CARSGDSTVYEQYF.

This clone showed up just once. J is TRBJ1-6 and V is TRBV2; D possibly corresponds to TRBD1 (6 bases). Per germline, CDR1 SNHLY and CDR2 FYNNEI. The CDR3 is 16 residues long. The V and J ends lost 7 bases and 4 bases respectively, with 17 bases between them. In DNA, the CDR3 is TGTGCCAGCATCCCAGCAGGCACAGGGTATAATTCACCCCTCCACTTT. Translation: CASIPAGTGYNSPLHF.

This clone came up once. This sequence joins TRBV11-3 and TRBJ2-7, with 9 bases identical to TRBD1. With V trimmed by 4 bases and J by 1 base, 2 bases remained unmatched. CDR3 length: 14 amino acids. From germline, CDR1 is SGHNT and CDR2 YENEEA. This CDR3 is CASSSGTGSYEQYF. Written as DNA, the CDR3 is TGTGCCAGCAGCTCCGGGACAGGGTCCTACGAGCAGTACTTC.

This rearrangement joins TRBV28 to TRBJ1-6; no reliable D call. Trimming took 5 bases from V and 7 from J, leaving 9 bases between them. CDR1 and CDR2 from the germline V gene are MDHEN and SYDVKM. This CDR3 is 13 amino acids long. The CDR3 DNA reads TGTGCCAGCAGTATACAGTCCAATTCACCCCTCCACTTT. Translating gives CASSIQSNSPLHF.

The V gene is TRBV2, the J gene TRBJ2-3, with D hard to call. This CDR3 is 15 amino acids long. Trimming pared 7 bases from V and 1 base from J, leaving 15 bases between. The germline CDR1 and CDR2 sequences are SNHLY and FYNNEI. The DNA of the CDR3 is TGTGCCAGCAACCTAGAAGGCGTCCGCACAGATACGCAGTATTTT. Its translation: CASNLEGVRTDTQYF.

V gene TRBV7-3 combines with J gene TRBJ1-1; 9 nucleotides align to TRBD1. The V gene end was trimmed by 5 bases and the J gene end by 1 base; junction bases not matched to a gene: 5. Germline CDR1 and CDR2: SGHTA and FQGTGA. This CDR3 is 15 amino acids long. This CDR3 reads CASSPTGGSNTEAFF. CDR3 coding DNA: TGTGCCAGCAGCCCTACAGGGGGCTCGAACACTGAAGCTTTCTTT.

The rearrangement joins TRBV7-2 to TRBJ1-1; weak D call: TRBD1 (6 bases). CDR3 size: 14 residues. Germline assignment: CDR1 SGHTA and CDR2 FQGNSA. Deletions cut 3 bases from V and 3 bases from J, with 11 bases between. CDR3 residues: CASSLGGAYTEAFF. DNA of the CDR3: TGTGCCAGCAGCTTGGGGGGGGCCTACACTGAAGCTTTCTTT.